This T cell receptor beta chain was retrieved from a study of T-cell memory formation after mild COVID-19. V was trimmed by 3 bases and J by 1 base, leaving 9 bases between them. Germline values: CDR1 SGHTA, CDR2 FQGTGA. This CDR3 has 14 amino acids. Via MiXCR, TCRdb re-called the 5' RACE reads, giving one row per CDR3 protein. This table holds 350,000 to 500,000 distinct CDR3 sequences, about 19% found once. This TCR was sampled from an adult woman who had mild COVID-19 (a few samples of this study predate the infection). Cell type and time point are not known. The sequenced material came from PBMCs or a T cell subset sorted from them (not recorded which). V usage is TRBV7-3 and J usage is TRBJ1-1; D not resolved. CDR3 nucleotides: TGTGCCAGCAGCTTTCGGGTGGGGAACACTGAAGCTTTCTTT. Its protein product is CASSFRVGNTEAFF.